This T cell receptor (beta chain) was recovered during a study of technical replicates of blood from a few donors. The CDR3 loop spans 15 amino acids. After removal of 4 bases from V and 8 bases from J, the junction contained 8 bases not matched to a gene. Germline values: CDR1 MNHEY, CDR2 SMNVEV (reference sequence). Profiling relied on immunoSEQ multiplex PCR, and the TCRdb table lists in-frame clones only, not all of them. Among 55,000 to 70,000 clones, under 90% were seen once, and the ten largest hold 4.8%. The V call is TRBV27, the J call TRBJ1-6; 7 bases map to TRBD1. The source of this sequence is a human donor in good health. Some clones in this sample may be carry-over from other donors' samples. The sample comprised PBMCs. CDR3 loop: CASSSYDRVYSPLHF. The DNA of the CDR3 is TGTGCCAGCAGTTCATACGACAGGGTATATTCACCCCTCCACTTT.